This TCR beta chain is from a study of T cell repertoires in cytomegalovirus infection. Germline CDR1 MDHEN, CDR2 SYDVKM. With 5 bases clipped from V and 4 bases from J, the junction kept 11 bases outside the gene matches. The CDR3 is made up of 16 amino acids. The table lists this clonotype with many counts. TCRdb processed the reads anew with MiXCR; each CDR3 protein has one entry. This sample has roughly 130,000 distinct CDR3 sequences; 7% to 10% occur once, and the top ten carry around 10%. Source material: PBMCs. The TCR sequence derives from a human donor in good health (CMV status not recorded). Some clones in this sample may be carry-over from other donors' samples. V is TRBV28 and J is TRBJ1-1; 9 nucleotides align to TRBD1. The CDR3 here is CASSGLQGARGTEAFF. In DNA, the CDR3 is TGTGCCAGCAGTGGGCTACAGGGGGCTAGGGGCACTGAAGCTTTCTTT.